These T cell receptor beta chains were read from a single sample in a study of blood T cell repertoires in COVID-19. Repertoires were generated with immunoSEQ multiplex PCR, while TCRdb's copy carries only in-frame clones and drops some. The sample shows about 110,000 clones, approximately 85% of them seen only once. Source material: peripheral blood. These receptors were obtained from a human donor in a cohort sampled during active COVID-19. The CDR3 runs from the conserved cysteine through the conserved F or W. Each record gives: clone size, J gene, D gene, V gene, CDR3 DNA, CDR3 protein. A D gene is named only where the DNA matches it firmly. Not every row has a clone size; where given, it reads once, few, many or a size class.

>.|TRBJ2-4|.|TRBV6-5
TGTGCCAGCAGGGGGGGAGCCAAAAACATTCAGTACTTC
CASRGGAKNIQYF
>.|TRBJ2-3|TRBD2|TRBV7-8
TGTGCCAGCAGCACCCTAGCGGGAGGGGTCACATATACGCAGTATTTT
CASSTLAGGVTYTQYF
>once|TRBJ1-1|TRBD1|TRBV7-9
TGTGCCAGCATCCTTTTGGACAGGGGGTGGGATGAAGCTTTCTTT
CASILLDRGWDEAFF
>.|TRBJ2-7|.|TRBV7-9
TGTGCCAGCAGCCCCCTCAGGGTGGGGGAGCAGTACTTC
CASSPLRVGEQYF
>.|TRBJ2-3|.|TRBV19
TGTGCCAGTAGTCTGAGAGATACGCAGTATTTT
CASSLRDTQYF
>.|TRBJ1-2|TRBD1|TRBV3-1/TRBV3-2
TGTGCCAGCAGCCCAGGACAGGGAGCACATGGCTACACCTTC
CASSPGQGAHGYTF
>.|TRBJ2-2|.|TRBV6-5
TGTGCCAGCAGTTACCCATACGGTTCCGGGGAGCTGTTTTTT
CASSYPYGSGELFF
>.|TRBJ2-1|.|TRBV2
TGTGCCAGCAATGGGGGCGCTTGGGATGAGCAGTTCTTC
CASNGGAWDEQFF
>.|TRBJ2-7|.|TRBV4-1
TGCGCCAGCAGCCTCAGGGACAACTACGAGCAGTACTTC
CASSLRDNYEQYF
>.|TRBJ2-3|TRBD2|TRBV5-4
TGTGCCAGCAGCTTGGCCCGGACTAGCGGGAGTGTGAAAGATACGCAGTATTTT
CASSLARTSGSVKDTQYF
>.|TRBJ2-3|TRBD2|TRBV6-5
TGTGCCAGCAGGATAGCGGGAGTCGGCACAGATACGCAGTATTTT
CASRIAGVGTDTQYF
>.|TRBJ2-7|TRBD2|TRBV29-1
TGCAGCGTTCCAGCGGGGGCCGCCGAGCAGTACTTC
CSVPAGAAEQYF
>.|TRBJ2-1|.|TRBV30
TGTGCCTTAGGACAAGGAGGGTGGAATGAGCAGTTCTTC
CALGQGGWNEQFF
>.|TRBJ2-2|.|TRBV16
TGTGCCAGCAGCACCCTCGGCGGGAAATCGGCCGGGGAGCTGTTTTTT
CASSTLGGKSAGELFF
>.|TRBJ2-5|TRBD2|TRBV4-1
TGCGCCAGCAGCCAGGGAGAACTAGCGGGGCCAGGGGGGACCCAGTACTTC
CASSQGELAGPGGTQYF
>.|TRBJ1-3|.|TRBV4-1
TGCGCCAGCAGCTCTCCAGGGTTATTGGCCATATATTTT
CASSSPGLLAIYF
>.|TRBJ2-2|.|TRBV30
TGTGCCTGGAGGGTTGCGGGGAACACCGGGGAGCTGTTTTTT
CAWRVAGNTGELFF
>.|TRBJ1-1|TRBD1|TRBV6-1
TGTGCCAGCAGTGAGGGCAACAGGGGCACTGAAGCTTTCTTT
CASSEGNRGTEAFF
>.|TRBJ1-1|TRBD1|TRBV3-1/TRBV3-2
TGTGCCAGCAGCCGCGACAGGGGGCGGAACACTGAAGCTTTCTTT
CASSRDRGRNTEAFF